The rows below give T cell receptor beta chains drawn from one sample of a study of blood T cell repertoires in COVID-19. Sequenced by immunoSEQ multiplex PCR; TCRdb stores in-frame clones only, minus some. The repertoire consists of around 96,000 clones, with 90% to 95% occurring once and the leading ten covering about 4.1%. Specimen: peripheral blood. The receptor set was obtained from a human donor with active COVID-19. The donor label of this sample is uncertain. The CDR3 runs from the conserved cysteine through the conserved F or W. Each record gives: J gene, D gene, clone size, V gene, CDR3 DNA, CDR3 protein. A D gene is named only where the DNA matches it firmly. Clone size, where shown, is once, few, many, or a class for clones that have expanded.

>TRBJ2-5|TRBD2|once|TRBV20-1
TGCAGTGCTAGTCCTAGCGGGACCCAGTACTTC
CSASPSGTQYF
>TRBJ2-1|TRBD1|once|TRBV5-1
TGCGCCAGCAGCGGGACAGGTTCCTACAATGAGCAGTTCTTC
CASSGTGSYNEQFF
>TRBJ1-4|-|-|TRBV29-1
TGCAGCGTGAGGCAGGGTGGGACTAATGAAAAACTGTTTTTT
CSVRQGGTNEKLFF
>TRBJ1-6|-|-|TRBV3-1/TRBV3-2
TGTGCCAGCAGCCATGAACTGGACAGCGGAAGTTCACCCCTCCACTTT
CASSHELDSGSSPLHF
>TRBJ2-1|TRBD2|-|TRBV2
TGTGCCAGCAGTCGGACTAGCGGGAGGGGCTACAATGAGCAGTTCTTC
CASSRTSGRGYNEQFF
>TRBJ2-5|TRBD2|-|TRBV5-1
TGCGCCAGCAGCCTAGCGGGAACCGGAGGGGAGACCCAGTACTTC
CASSLAGTGGETQYF
>TRBJ1-4|-|-|TRBV19
TGTGCCAGTAGTATCGGGCAGGCGGGAATCAATGAAAAACTGTTTTTT
CASSIGQAGINEKLFF
>TRBJ1-2|TRBD1|-|TRBV27
TGTGCCAGCAGTCCAAAATCCGGGACAGGTTTTGTCTATGGCTACACCTTC
CASSPKSGTGFVYGYTF
>TRBJ2-6|-|-|TRBV24-1
TGTGCCACCAGGGCCTCTGGGGCCAACGTCCTGACTTTC
CATRASGANVLTF
>TRBJ2-3|TRBD2|-|TRBV10-3
TGTGCCATCAGCTATAGCGGGGGGATGGCAGATACGCAGTATTTT
CAISYSGGMADTQYF
>TRBJ2-1|-|-|TRBV11-2
TGTGCCAGCAGCTTAGTCTCGAGCTCCTACAATGAGCAGTTCTTC
CASSLVSSSYNEQFF
>TRBJ2-1|-|-|TRBV5-4
TGTGCCAGCAGCTTGGATAGTAGCAGTTACAATGAGCAGTTCTTC
CASSLDSSSYNEQFF
>TRBJ1-5|-|-|TRBV12-3/TRBV12-4
TGTGCCAGCAGTGACGACAGGAATCAGCCCCAGCATTTT
CASSDDRNQPQHF
>TRBJ1-6|TRBD1|few|TRBV5-4
TGTGCCAGCAGCACCGGGACAGGGTTTTCACCCCTCCACTTT
CASSTGTGFSPLHF
>TRBJ2-1|-|-|TRBV7-2
TGTGCCAGCAGCTTCCCAGGGAATGAGCAGTTCTTC
CASSFPGNEQFF
>TRBJ2-7|TRBD1|-|TRBV3-1/TRBV3-2
TGTGCCAGCAGCCCGGGGACAGGGGAACAGTACTTC
CASSPGTGEQYF
>TRBJ2-7|TRBD2|-|TRBV2
TGTGCCAGCATCCGGACAGCGGGGGGGGGCTACGAGCAGTACTTC
CASIRTAGGGYEQYF
>TRBJ1-1|TRBD1|-|TRBV11-2
TGTGCCAGCAGCTTAGGGATACAGGGGGAAGCTTTCTTT
CASSLGIQGEAFF
>TRBJ2-1|-|-|TRBV27
TGTGCCAGCAGGCGGGCCCCAGGCAGTGAGCAGTTCTTC
CASRRAPGSEQFF
>TRBJ2-7|-|-|TRBV7-9
TGTGCCAGCAGCCATTCCGACAGGACCTACGAGCAGTACTTC
CASSHSDRTYEQYF
>TRBJ1-1|TRBD1|-|TRBV7-8
TGTGCCAGCAGCTTACGGACAGGGAATACTGAAGCTTTCTTT
CASSLRTGNTEAFF
>TRBJ2-3|-|-|TRBV9
TGTGCCAGCAGCGTCCTCGGCGTTGCGTACCAGGTGGCCACAGATACGCAGTATTTT
CASSVLGVAYQVATDTQYF
>TRBJ2-2|TRBD2|-|TRBV9
TGTGCCAGCAGCCTCCGGACTAGCGCGGTCGGGGAGCTGTTTTTT
CASSLRTSAVGELFF
>TRBJ2-3|-|-|TRBV7-9
TGTGCCAGCAGCCTATCGGGGGGCACAGATACGCAGTATTTT
CASSLSGGTDTQYF
>TRBJ2-7|-|-|TRBV3-1/TRBV3-2
TGTGCCAGCAGCCAAGATAGTAGCGGTAGCTACGAGCAGTACTTC
CASSQDSSGSYEQYF
>TRBJ1-2|-|-|TRBV9
TGTGCCAGCAGCGTAGGTGGACAGACCAACACGTTAAGCTATGGCTACACCTTC
CASSVGGQTNTLSYGYTF
>TRBJ2-5|-|-|TRBV21-1
TGTGCCAGCAGCACGGGGACACAAGAGACCCAGTACTTC
CASSTGTQETQYF
>TRBJ2-1|-|once|TRBV7-2
TGTGCCAGCAGCGTCGACAGATTCTCCTACAATGAGCAGTTCTTC
CASSVDRFSYNEQFF
>TRBJ2-4|TRBD1|-|TRBV29-1
TGCAGCGCTTGGACAGGAAACAACATTCAGTACTTC
CSAWTGNNIQYF
>TRBJ1-5|-|once|TRBV19
TGTGCCAGTAGTATCGGCGGCTATAGCAATCAGCCCCAGCATTTT
CASSIGGYSNQPQHF
>TRBJ2-5|TRBD2|-|TRBV7-2
TGTGCCAGCAGCTTAGCGGGACTAGGGACAGAGACCCAGTACTTC
CASSLAGLGTETQYF
>TRBJ2-7|TRBD2|-|TRBV11-2
TGTGCCAGCGACACGGGACTACAGGCCGGGTACGAGCAGTACTTC
CASDTGLQAGYEQYF
>TRBJ1-6|-|-|TRBV1
TGCACCAGCAGCCGAGGCCCCAAACATCGGAATTCACCCCTCCACTTT
CTSSRGPKHRNSPLHF
>TRBJ2-3|TRBD2|-|TRBV4-2
TGTGCCAGCAGCCAAGTTACTAGCGGGAGACCTTCCACAGATACGCAGTATTTT
CASSQVTSGRPSTDTQYF
>TRBJ2-1|-|-|TRBV7-8
TGTGCCAGCAGCTTTCGGGGAAGCCGGCTCAATGAGCAGTTCTTC
CASSFRGSRLNEQFF
>TRBJ2-3|TRBD2|-|TRBV5-1
TGCGCCAGCAGCGGGACCGGGACTAGCGGGGGTTACACAGATACGCAGTATTTT
CASSGTGTSGGYTDTQYF
>TRBJ2-5|-|-|TRBV27
TGTGCCAGCAGCCCCCGGAGCCAAGAGACCCAGTACTTC
CASSPRSQETQYF
>TRBJ2-1|-|-|TRBV13
TGTGCCAGCAGCCCACCCAAGGGGGGGGGCCACTACAATGAGCAGTTCTTC
CASSPPKGGGHYNEQFF
>TRBJ1-5|TRBD1|-|TRBV7-8
TGTGCCAGCAGCGTTGCGCCACAGGGGGTTCTAAGCAATCAGCCCCAGCATTTT
CASSVAPQGVLSNQPQHF
>TRBJ1-2|-|-|TRBV20-1
TGCAGTGCTAGTCGCCCGGGAGGCTACACCTTC
CSASRPGGYTF
>TRBJ2-5|TRBD2|few|TRBV5-8
TGTGCCAGCAGCACCTGGACTAGCGGGGGCGGGGAGACCCAGTACTTC
CASSTWTSGGGETQYF
>TRBJ1-3|-|-|TRBV27
TGTGCCAGCAGTGCGAGGGCTTACTCTGGAAACACCATATATTTT
CASSARAYSGNTIYF
>TRBJ1-5|TRBD1|-|TRBV9
TGTGCCAGCAGCGCCGGACAGGGTAGCAATCAGCCCCAGCATTTT
CASSAGQGSNQPQHF
>TRBJ2-2|-|-|TRBV6-5
TGTGCCAGCAGAAAGCCGGGAACGAACACCGGGGAGCTGTTTTTT
CASRKPGTNTGELFF